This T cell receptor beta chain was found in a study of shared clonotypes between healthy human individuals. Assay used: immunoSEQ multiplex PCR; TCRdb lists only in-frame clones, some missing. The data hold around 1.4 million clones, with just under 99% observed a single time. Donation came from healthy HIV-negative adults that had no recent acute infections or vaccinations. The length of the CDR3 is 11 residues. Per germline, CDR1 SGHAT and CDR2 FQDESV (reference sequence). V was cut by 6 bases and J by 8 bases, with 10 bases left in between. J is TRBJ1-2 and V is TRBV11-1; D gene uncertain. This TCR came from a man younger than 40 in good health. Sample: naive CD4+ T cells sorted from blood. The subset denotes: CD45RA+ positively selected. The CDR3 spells CASSRGIGYTF. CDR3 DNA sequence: TGTGCCAGCAGTCGCGGGATCGGCTACACCTTC. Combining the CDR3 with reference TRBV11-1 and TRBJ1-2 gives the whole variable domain EAEVAQSPRYKITEKSQAVAFWCDPISGHATLYWYRQILGQGPELLVQFQDESVVDDSQLPKDRFSAERLKGVDSTLKIQPAELGDSAMYLCASSRGIGYTFGSGTRLTVV.